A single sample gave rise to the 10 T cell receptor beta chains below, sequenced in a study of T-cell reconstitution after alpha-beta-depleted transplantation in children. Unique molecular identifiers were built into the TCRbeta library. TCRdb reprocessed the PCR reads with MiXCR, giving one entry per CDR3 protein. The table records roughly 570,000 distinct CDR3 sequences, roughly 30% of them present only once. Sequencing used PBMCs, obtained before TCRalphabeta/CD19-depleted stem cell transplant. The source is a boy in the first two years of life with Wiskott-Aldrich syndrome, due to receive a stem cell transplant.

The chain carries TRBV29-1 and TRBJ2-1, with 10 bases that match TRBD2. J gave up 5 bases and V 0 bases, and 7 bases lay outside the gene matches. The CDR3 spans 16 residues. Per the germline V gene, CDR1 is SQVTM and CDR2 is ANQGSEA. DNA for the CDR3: TGCAGCGTTGAAGATTTTGCTAGCGGGGGTAACAATGAGCAGTTCTTC. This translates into CSVEDFASGGNNEQFF.

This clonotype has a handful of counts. CDR3 region: CASSAGLGDTQYF. As DNA, the CDR3 is TGCGCCAGCAGCGCCGGCCTCGGCGATACGCAGTATTTT. The V call is TRBV5-1, the J call TRBJ2-3; D gene uncertain. From germline, CDR1 is SGHRS and CDR2 YFSETQ. V was clipped by 4 bases and J by 6 bases, with 12 bases between them. The CDR3 spans 13 residues.

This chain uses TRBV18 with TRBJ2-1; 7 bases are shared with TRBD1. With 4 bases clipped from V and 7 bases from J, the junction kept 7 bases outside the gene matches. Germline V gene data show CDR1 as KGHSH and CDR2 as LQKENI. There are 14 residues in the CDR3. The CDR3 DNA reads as TGTGCCAGCTCACGACAGGGTCAAGGGAATGAGCAGTTCTTC. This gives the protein CASSRQGQGNEQFF.

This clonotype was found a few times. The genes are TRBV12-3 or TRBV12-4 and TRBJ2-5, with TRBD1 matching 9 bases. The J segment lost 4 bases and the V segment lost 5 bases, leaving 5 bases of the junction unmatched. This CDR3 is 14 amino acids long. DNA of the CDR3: TGTGCCAGCAGTATCCGGACAGGGGTAGAGACCCAGTACTTC. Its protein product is CASSIRTGVETQYF.

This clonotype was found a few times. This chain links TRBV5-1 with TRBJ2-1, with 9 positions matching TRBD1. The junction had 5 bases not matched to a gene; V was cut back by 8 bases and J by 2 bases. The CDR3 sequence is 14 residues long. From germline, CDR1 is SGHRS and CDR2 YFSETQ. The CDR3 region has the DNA TGCGCCAGTCGACAGGGGGGACCCTACAATGAGCAGTTCTTC. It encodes CASRQGGPYNEQFF. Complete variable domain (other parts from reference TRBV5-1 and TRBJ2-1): KAGVTQTPRYLIKTRGQQVTLSCSPISGHRSVSWYQQTPGQGLQFLFEYFSETQRNKGNFPGRFSGRQFSNSRSEMNVSTLELGDSALYLCASRQGGPYNEQFFGPGTRLTVL.

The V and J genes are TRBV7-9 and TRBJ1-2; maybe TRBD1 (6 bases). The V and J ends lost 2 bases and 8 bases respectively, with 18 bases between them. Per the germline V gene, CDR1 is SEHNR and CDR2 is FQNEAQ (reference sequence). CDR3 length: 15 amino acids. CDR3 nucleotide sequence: TGTGCCAGCAGCTTAAGTTCGGGGCGCAGGGGAGGCTACACCTTC. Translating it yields CASSLSSGRRGGYTF. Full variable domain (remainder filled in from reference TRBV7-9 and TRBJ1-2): DTGVSQNPRHKITKRGQNVTFRCDPISEHNRLYWYRQTLGQGPEFLTYFQNEAQLEKSRLLSDRFSAERPKGSFSTLEIQRTEQGDSAMYLCASSLSSGRRGGYTFGSGTRLTVV.

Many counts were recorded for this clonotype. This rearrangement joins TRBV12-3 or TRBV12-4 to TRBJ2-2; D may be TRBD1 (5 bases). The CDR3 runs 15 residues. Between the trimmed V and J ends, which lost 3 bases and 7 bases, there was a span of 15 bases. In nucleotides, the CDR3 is TGTGCCAGCAGTTTCAGGGAAAGATCGGACGGGGAGCTGTTTTTT. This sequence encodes CASSFRERSDGELFF.

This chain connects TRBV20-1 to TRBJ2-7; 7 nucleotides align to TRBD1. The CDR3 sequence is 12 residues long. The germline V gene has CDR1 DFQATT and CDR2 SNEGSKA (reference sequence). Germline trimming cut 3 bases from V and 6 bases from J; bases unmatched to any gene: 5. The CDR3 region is CSARAGGGEQYF. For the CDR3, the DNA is TGCAGTGCTAGGGCAGGGGGTGGCGAGCAGTACTTC.

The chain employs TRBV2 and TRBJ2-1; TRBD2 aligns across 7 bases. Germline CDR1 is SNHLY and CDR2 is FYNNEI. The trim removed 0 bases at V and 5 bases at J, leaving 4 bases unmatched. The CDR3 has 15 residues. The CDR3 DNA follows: TGTGCCAGCAGTGAAGCTGGCGGGAGAAACAATGAGCAGTTCTTC. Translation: CASSEAGGRNNEQFF.

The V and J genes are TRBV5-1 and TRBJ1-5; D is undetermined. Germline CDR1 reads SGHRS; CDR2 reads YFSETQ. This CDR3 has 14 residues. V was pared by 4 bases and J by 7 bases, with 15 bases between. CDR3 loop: CASSPGAGGQPQHF. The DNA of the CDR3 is TGCGCCAGCAGCCCCGGTGCGGGCGGGCAGCCCCAGCATTTT.